This T cell receptor (beta chain) was identified during a study of blood T cell repertoires in COVID-19. Study context: Material from acute and convalescent COVID-19 was sourced from the United States, Italy and Spain.

Trimming took off 4 bases at V and 2 bases at J, with 9 bases between the two ends. This CDR3 has 14 residues. The germline gives CDR1 MDHEN, CDR2 SYDVKM. TCRdb's table, derived via immunoSEQ multiplex PCR, lists solely in-frame clones and lacks some. The sample includes fewer than 200,000 clones, 81% of them seen just once. The V and J genes are TRBV28 and TRBJ1-5; D not resolved. The TCR sequence derives from a woman older than 75 with COVID-19, enrolled during active disease. The sample was peripheral blood. The CDR3 spells CASSSREGNQPQHF. Written as DNA, the CDR3 is TGTGCCAGCAGTTCCCGGGAGGGCAATCAGCCCCAGCATTTT.